This TCR beta chain was recorded in a study of shared clonotypes between healthy human individuals. CDR1 is MGHRA and CDR2 is YSYEKL in the germline V gene. The CDR3 is made up of 15 amino acids. The V end lost 0 bases, the J end lost 4 bases, and 12 bases lay between the germline ends. Findings of the study overall: On the whole, naive subsets had larger estimated richness than memory subsets had. Deeper or shallower sequencing was expected to change how clonotypes are shared among donors. Generation probability values for non-shared clonotypes were lower than those for clonotypes shared by all four donors.

As to this clone: The antigen is not known. Other DNA sequences in the same sample also yield this CDR3.

Authors' processing steps: ImmunoSEQ only sent back junction sequences with no quality scores, so filtering was done differently. Assay used: immunoSEQ multiplex PCR; TCRdb lists only in-frame clones, some missing. V, J and clone size reflect that table, while D and trimming were determined from the DNA. The sample has about 2.4 million clones, over 85% seen once. V and J are TRBV4-1 and TRBJ2-5, with unresolved D. The sequenced sample consisted of naive CD4+ T cells from PBMCs. Subset: CD45RA+ positively selected. This sequence originates from a man younger than 35 in good health. Some clones in this sample may be carry-over from other donors' samples. The CDR3: CASSQDRPVGETQYF. As DNA, the CDR3 is TGCGCCAGCAGCCAAGATCGACCGGTCGGAGAGACCCAGTACTTC.